This T cell receptor (beta chain) was profiled in a study of T cell repertoires in cytomegalovirus infection. Whole-study context: Matching HLA type, along with CMV infection, was indicated by public TCR beta signatures.

This clonotype was seen a few times. Its antigen is still unknown. General study points: The response measured ex vivo was dominated by TCR beta clonotypes (HLA-C-restricted and CMV-specific).

Germline V gives CDR1 SGHRS, CDR2 YFSETQ. The CDR3 contains 14 residues. Losses at the gene ends were 4 bases for V and 8 bases for J; bases not matched to a gene: 8. From the reads, TCRdb called clonotypes with MiXCR, one entry per CDR3 protein. The sample consists of about 240,000 distinct CDR3 sequences, about 5.9% of them appearing once. The chain recombines TRBV5-1 with TRBJ2-3; 9 bases align to TRBD2. The origin of this receptor is a human donor in good health (CMV status not recorded). Some clones in this sample may be carry-over from other donors' samples. The sequencing sample was made of PBMCs. This chain's CDR3 is CASSPRTSDPTQYF. CDR3 DNA: TGCGCCAGCAGCCCGAGGACTAGCGACCCTACGCAGTATTTT.